The next 18 T cell receptor beta chains were all read from a single sample in a study of blood T cell repertoires in COVID-19. Profiling relied on immunoSEQ multiplex PCR, and the TCRdb table lists in-frame clones only, not all of them. The repertoire consists of roughly 360,000 clones, with roughly 87% occurring once and the leading ten covering about 4.9%. Sequenced sample: PBMCs or T cells enriched from blood (not recorded which). These TCRs come from a woman aged 45-60 years who had recovered from COVID-19.

The V and J genes are TRBV7-8 and TRBJ2-1; perhaps TRBD1 as D (6 bases). V lost 5 bases and J lost 4, with 18 bases in between. Germline-derived CDR1 and CDR2 are SGHVS and FQNEAQ. CDR3 length: 16 residues. In DNA, the CDR3 is TGTGCCAGCAGCCCAGGGGCCCAATATTTTTACAATGAGCAGTTCTTC. Its protein is CASSPGAQYFYNEQFF. The full variable domain, its missing parts supplied by reference TRBV7-8 and TRBJ2-1, is GAGVSQSPRYKVAKRGQDVALRCDPISGHVSLFWYQQALGQGPEFLTYFQNEAQLDKSGLPSDRFFAERPEGSVSTLKIQRTQQEDSAVYLCASSPGAQYFYNEQFFGPGTRLTVL.

CDR3 protein: CASSYVSGTSGADTQYF. The CDR3 region has the DNA TGTGCCAGCAGCTACGTTTCCGGGACTAGCGGCGCAGATACGCAGTATTTT. V usage is TRBV3-1 (or the pseudogene TRBV3-2) and J usage is TRBJ2-3; 11 bases align to TRBD2. The CDR3 is made up of 17 amino acids. V shed 5 bases, J shed 4 bases, and the junction held 11 bases outside the gene matches. Germline V CDR1 and CDR2: LGHDT, YNNKEL (reference sequence).

The chain has TRBV19 and TRBJ1-3; D might be TRBD1 (6 bases). CDR3 size: 19 residues. CDR1 and CDR2 (germline): LNHDA, SQIVND (reference sequence). Trimming stripped 3 bases from V and 2 bases from J, with 23 bases between. CDR3 sequence reads: CASSILAPVNTGTGNTIYF. CDR3 in DNA: TGTGCCAGTAGTATCCTGGCCCCTGTTAATACAGGGACTGGAAACACCATATATTTT.

The chain has TRBV20-1 and TRBJ1-2; 9 bases are shared with TRBD1. CDR1 and CDR2 from the germline V gene are DFQATT and SNEGSKA (reference sequence). The CDR3 loop spans 14 amino acids. The ends lost 3 bases at V and 3 bases at J; junction bases unmatched: 5. CDR3 coding DNA: TGCAGTGCTAGTTGGGACAGGGACGACTATGGCTACACCTTC. The encoded protein is CSASWDRDDYGYTF.

The chain combines TRBV5-1 with TRBJ2-3, with 8 bases aligning to TRBD1. This CDR3 spans 17 amino acids. Germline values: CDR1 SGHRS, CDR2 YFSETQ. The junction had 8 bases not matched to a gene; V was cut back by 1 base and J by 1 base. This CDR3 is CASSLWAPGQGTDTQYF. The CDR3, as DNA: TGCGCCAGCAGCTTGTGGGCCCCGGGACAGGGCACAGATACGCAGTATTTT.

As regards this clone: Other DNA sequences in the same sample also yield this CDR3. The V and J genes are TRBV5-1 and TRBJ2-2, with a possible D match to TRBD1 (5 bases). V lost 0 bases and J lost 2, with 8 bases in between. The CDR3 extends over 15 amino acids. Germline V gene lookup returns CDR1 SGHRS and CDR2 YFSETQ. Written as DNA, the CDR3 is TGCGCCAGCAGCTTGGGGCAGGGCAACACCGGGGAGCTGTTTTTT. It is translated as CASSLGQGNTGELFF.

V is TRBV11-2 and J is TRBJ2-5; D is perhaps TRBD1 (6 bases). The CDR3 spans 13 residues. V was shortened by 5 bases and J by 5 bases, with 12 bases between the two germline ends. Germline CDR1 and CDR2: SGHAT and FQNNGV. The CDR3 region has the DNA TGTGCCAGCAGCCTGGACAGATCGGAGACCCAGTACTTC. It is translated as CASSLDRSETQYF.

The V gene is TRBV6-6, the J gene TRBJ2-3, with D unclear. The CDR3 totals 11 residues. The germline V gene encodes CDR1 MNHNY and CDR2 SVGAGI (reference sequence). The V end was cut by 5 bases, the J end by 4 bases, with 4 bases between. Here the CDR3 reads CASSTADTQYF. In DNA, the CDR3 is TGTGCCAGCAGTACGGCAGATACGCAGTATTTT.

The V call is TRBV7-6, the J call TRBJ1-5; unclear D gene. Deletions cut 3 bases from V and 4 bases from J, with 10 bases between. Germline CDR1 SGHVS, CDR2 FNYEAQ. The CDR3 runs to 14 residues. The CDR3 here is CASSLNGQNQPQHF. CDR3 nucleotides: TGTGCCAGCAGCTTGAATGGGCAGAATCAGCCCCAGCATTTT. Full variable domain (missing parts from reference TRBV7-6 and TRBJ1-5): GAGVSQSPRYKVTKRGQDVALRCDPISGHVSLYWYRQALGQGPEFLTYFNYEAQQDKSGLPNDRFSAERPEGSISTLTIQRTEQRDSAMYRCASSLNGQNQPQHFGDGTRLSIL.

The chain recombines TRBV5-4 with TRBJ2-2; 7 bases agree with TRBD1. The J segment lost 3 bases and the V segment lost 0 bases, leaving 2 bases of the junction unmatched. This CDR3 is 15 amino acids long. CDR1 and CDR2 from the germline V gene are SGHNT and YYREEE (reference sequence). In DNA form, the CDR3 reads TGTGCCAGCAGCTTGGGACAGGGCCACACCGGGGAGCTGTTTTTT. Its protein product is CASSLGQGHTGELFF.

The rearrangement joins TRBV2 to TRBJ1-1; D gene ambiguous. The V end was cut by 5 bases, the J end by 11 bases, with 21 bases between. The CDR3 loop spans 14 amino acids. From germline, CDR1 is SNHLY and CDR2 FYNNEI. CDR3 sequence: CASSKGLGQQVAFF. As DNA, the CDR3 is TGTGCCAGCAGTAAAGGCCTTGGGCAGCAGGTGGCTTTCTTT.

The chain links TRBV3-1 (or the pseudogene TRBV3-2) to TRBJ1-3, with TRBD1 matching over 8 bases. The germline V gene encodes CDR1 LGHDT and CDR2 YNNKEL (reference sequence). This CDR3 region has 13 residues. Germline trimming cut 4 bases from V and 7 bases from J; bases unmatched to any gene: 3. CDR3 nucleotide sequence: TGTGCCAGCAGCCCCAGACAGGGGAACACCATATATTTT. It encodes CASSPRQGNTIYF.

About this clone itself: Other DNA variants within this sample encode the same CDR3. This chain uses TRBV4-3 with TRBJ1-2; D unclear. V was clipped by 1 base and J by 8 bases, with 8 bases between them. The length of the CDR3 is 12 residues. Looked up from germline, CDR1 is LGHNA and CDR2 is YSLEER. CDR3 nucleotide sequence: TGCGCCAGCAGCCAAGGGGCGGGGGGCTACACCTTC. Its protein product is CASSQGAGGYTF.

The V and J genes are TRBV11-1 and TRBJ1-5; no reliable D call. The CDR3 has 13 residues. V was clipped by 2 bases and J by 5 bases, with 7 bases between them. The germline gives CDR1 SGHAT, CDR2 FQDESV (reference sequence). The CDR3 sequence is CASSLSHDQPQHF. CDR3 DNA sequence: TGTGCCAGCAGCTTATCACATGATCAGCCCCAGCATTTT.

This clone is a singleton in its sample. This rearrangement joins TRBV5-8 to TRBJ2-1; 8 positions match TRBD1. Germline V gene lookup returns CDR1 SGHTS and CDR2 YDEGEE. V gave up 4 bases and J gave up 4 bases; unmatched junction bases: 7. The CDR3 runs 15 residues. The CDR3 DNA sequence: TGTGCCAGCAGCCCAGACAGGGGAGATTACAATGAGCAGTTCTTC. Protein sequence: CASSPDRGDYNEQFF.

The rearrangement links TRBV5-6 to TRBJ2-7, with 9 nucleotides matching TRBD1. This CDR3 contains 15 residues. Germline CDR1 is SGHDT and CDR2 is YYEEEE. V trimming: 4 bases; J trimming: 4 bases; junction bases outside the gene matches: 9. In nucleotides, the CDR3 is TGTGCCAGCAGCCCGCTCGGGACAGGGAAGTACGAGCAGTACTTC. It specifies CASSPLGTGKYEQYF.

The chain links TRBV5-6 to TRBJ2-2; TRBD1 agrees at 8 bases. Germline CDR1 and CDR2: SGHDT and YYEEEE. The CDR3 is made up of 15 amino acids. After removal of 4 bases from V and 4 bases from J, the junction contained 6 bases not matched to a gene. Here the CDR3 reads CASSHDRGGTGELFF. For the CDR3, the DNA is TGTGCCAGCAGCCACGACAGGGGCGGCACCGGGGAGCTGTTTTTT.

This clone appeared once. The V gene is TRBV7-2, the J gene TRBJ1-2; the D gene is possibly TRBD1 (5 bases). Germline V lookup: CDR1 SGHTA, CDR2 FQGNSA. V dropped 1 base and J dropped 6 bases, with 12 bases sitting between them. This CDR3 has 14 residues. CDR3 region: CASSLVGLTDGYTF. In DNA form, the CDR3 reads TGTGCCAGCAGCTTAGTGGGTTTGACAGATGGCTACACCTTC.